Following are 25 T cell receptor beta chains from one sample sequenced in a study of CD8+ T cells in alopecia areata. cDNA reverse transcribed from extracted RNA served as the sequencing template. This table comes from immunoSEQ multiplex PCR, and its TCRdb copy is limited to in-frame clones, with some not included. The sample consists of roughly 120,000 clones, roughly 69% of them appearing once. Source material: CD4+ T cells sorted from blood. The receptors shown here come from a human donor in good health.

This clone has more than one count but fewer than ten. This sequence joins TRBV6-5 and TRBJ2-7; D remains unclear. V shed 6 bases and J shed 2 bases, with 2 bases lying between them. Germline V gene data show CDR1 as MNHEY and CDR2 as SVGAGI. This CDR3 is built from 10 residues. The CDR3 region is CASSPYEQYF. The CDR3, as DNA: TGTGCCAGCAGCCCCTACGAGCAGTACTTC.

The chain combines TRBV7-7 with TRBJ1-3, with D perhaps matching TRBD1 (6 bases). Trimming stripped 6 bases from V and 0 bases from J, with 12 bases between. This CDR3 has 15 amino acids. In germline, CDR1 is SSHAT, CDR2 FNYEAQ (reference sequence). The CDR3 bases are TGTGCCAGCAGTCGACAGGCGGGCTCTGGAAACACCATATATTTT. It yields the protein CASSRQAGSGNTIYF.

This clone was counted only a few times. The V and J genes are TRBV30 and TRBJ2-7; D is possibly TRBD1 or TRBD2 (5 bases each). V was shortened by 3 bases and J by 4 bases, with 10 bases between the two germline ends. CDR3 length: 12 residues. CDR1 and CDR2 (germline): GTSNPN, SVGIG (reference sequence). CDR3 region: CAWRTGAYEQYF. The DNA of the CDR3 is TGTGCCTGGAGGACCGGGGCGTACGAGCAGTACTTC.

The chain couples TRBV5-4 to TRBJ2-6; D is unresolved. From germline, CDR1 is SGHNT and CDR2 YYREEE (reference sequence). V was cut by 4 bases and J by 0 bases, with 5 bases left in between. The length of the CDR3 is 14 residues. The CDR3 DNA reads TGTGCCAGCAGCCCCGACTCTGGGGCCAACGTCCTGACTTTC. Amino acids: CASSPDSGANVLTF.

The chain recombines TRBV14 with TRBJ2-5; perhaps TRBD2 as D (6 bases). CDR3 length: 12 amino acids. Germline CDR1 and CDR2: SGHDN and FVKESK. V dropped 1 base and J dropped 7 bases, with 7 bases sitting between them. The CDR3 reads CASSQGGVTQYF. CDR3 DNA sequence: TGTGCCAGCAGCCAAGGGGGGGTGACCCAGTACTTC.

This chain links TRBV7-3 with TRBJ2-1; 9 positions agree with TRBD1. V gave up 2 bases and J gave up 1 base; unmatched junction bases: 0. CDR3 size: 15 residues. In germline, CDR1 is SGHTA, CDR2 FQGTGA. The CDR3 DNA follows: TGTGCCAGCAGCTTAGGACAGGGGTCCTACAATGAGCAGTTCTTC. Translated, it gives CASSLGQGSYNEQFF. Using reference TRBV7-3 and TRBJ2-1 for the parts outside the CDR3, the full variable domain is GAGVSQTPSNKVTEKGKYVELRCDPISGHTALYWYRQSLGQGPEFLIYFQGTGAADDSGLPNDRFFAVRPEGSVSTLKIQRTERGDSAVYLCASSLGQGSYNEQFFGPGTRLTVL.

This clone has a handful of counts. The V gene is TRBV29-1, the J gene TRBJ1-2; 10 bases align to TRBD1. V dropped 7 bases and J dropped 6; count of bases not matched to a gene: 5. The CDR3 is made up of 12 amino acids. Per germline, CDR1 SQVTM and CDR2 ANQGSEA. CDR3 sequence (DNA): TGCAGCGGTGCCGGGACAGGGGATGGCTACACCTTC. The encoded protein is CSGAGTGDGYTF.

The chain employs TRBV30 and TRBJ2-1; D is tentatively TRBD1 or TRBD2 (5 bases each). The V gene's germline CDR1 is GTSNPN and CDR2 SVGIG (reference sequence). V lost 2 bases and J lost 3, with 8 bases in between. CDR3 length: 13 amino acids. CDR3 in amino acids: CAWSRGDYNEQFF. The CDR3 bases are TGTGCCTGGAGTCGGGGCGACTACAATGAGCAGTTCTTC.

The chain is built from TRBV15 and TRBJ1-2; the D gene is possibly TRBD1 (5 bases). CDR3 length: 13 amino acids. V was shortened by 1 base and J by 6 bases, with 9 bases between the two germline ends. Germline lookup yields CDR1 LNHNV and CDR2 YYDKDF (reference sequence). The CDR3 reads CATSRGRGNGYTF. CDR3 nucleotides: TGTGCCACCAGCAGAGGACGGGGGAATGGCTACACCTTC. Together with reference TRBV15 and TRBJ1-2, the CDR3 gives the full variable domain: DAMVIQNPRYQVTQFGKPVTLSCSQTLNHNVMYWYQQKSSQAPKLLFHYYDKDFNNEADTPDNFQSRRPNTSFCFLDIRSPGLGDTAMYLCATSRGRGNGYTFGSGTRLTVV.

The gene calls are TRBV29-1 and TRBJ1-2; D ambiguous. Trimming left V 7 bases short and J 6 bases short, with 18 bases between. The CDR3 spans 13 residues. Per germline, CDR1 SQVTM and CDR2 ANQGSEA. The CDR3: CSDRPFKAHGYTF. The CDR3 bases are TGCAGCGACCGACCTTTCAAAGCACATGGCTACACCTTC.

As regards this clone: The same CDR3 arises from other DNA sequences in this sample as well. The CDR3 DNA sequence: TGCGCCAGCAGCTTGGACGGAGGAGAGACCCAGTACTTC. Its translation: CASSLDGGETQYF. The V call is TRBV5-1, the J call TRBJ2-5, with D possibly matching TRBD2 (5 bases). Per germline, CDR1 SGHRS and CDR2 YFSETQ. The CDR3 covers 13 residues. V was shortened by 0 bases and J by 4 bases, with 7 bases between the two germline ends.

The chain is built from TRBV29-1 and TRBJ2-5, with D unresolved. This CDR3 is 14 amino acids long. V lost 4 bases to trimming and J lost 5 bases, with 17 bases between them. Germline V lookup: CDR1 SQVTM, CDR2 ANQGSEA. The CDR3 loop reads CSVVRRTTRETQYF. Here the CDR3 DNA reads TGCAGCGTTGTTCGGCGGACCACCCGGGAGACCCAGTACTTC.

The gene calls are TRBV19 and TRBJ1-1; 9 nucleotides match TRBD1. CDR1 is LNHDA and CDR2 is SQIVND in the germline V gene (reference sequence). This CDR3 has 15 residues. Losses at the gene ends were 7 bases for V and 1 base for J; bases not matched to a gene: 7. Here the CDR3 DNA reads TGTGCCAGTACCAAACAGGGGGCTTCGAACACTGAAGCTTTCTTT. Translation gives CASTKQGASNTEAFF.

The genes are TRBV2 and TRBJ1-5; D perhaps matches TRBD1 (5 bases). This CDR3 has 14 amino acids. Germline V CDR1 and CDR2: SNHLY, FYNNEI. V gave up 8 bases and J gave up 1 base, with 12 bases separating them. The DNA for the CDR3 is TGTGCCAGCGAGGGGTTCTCGAGCAATCAGCCCCAGCATTTT. Protein sequence: CASEGFSSNQPQHF. The full variable domain, its missing parts supplied by reference TRBV2 and TRBJ1-5, is EPEVTQTPSHQVTQMGQEVILRCVPISNHLYFYWYRQILGQKVEFLVSFYNNEISEKSEIFDDQFSVERPDGSNFTLKIRSTKLEDSAMYFCASEGFSSNQPQHFGDGTRLSIL.

This clone was observed a handful of times. This sequence joins TRBV11-2 and TRBJ2-2; the D call may be TRBD1 or TRBD2 (5 bases each). Germline V CDR1 and CDR2: SGHAT, FQNNGV. Deletions cut 5 bases from V and 5 bases from J, with 15 bases between. The CDR3 runs 15 residues. CDR3 protein: CASSQMRGKTGELFF. The CDR3, as DNA: TGTGCCAGCAGCCAGATGAGGGGAAAGACCGGGGAGCTGTTTTTT.

The chain uses TRBV25-1 and TRBJ2-7; 8 nucleotides match TRBD1. V lost 0 bases and J lost 4; bases outside the gene matches: 2. CDR1 is MGHDK and CDR2 is SYGVNS in the germline V gene. The CDR3 length is 14 residues. The CDR3 nucleotides read TGTGCCAGCAGTGAATATGGGACAGGTTACGAGCAGTACTTC. As protein: CASSEYGTGYEQYF.

The chain joins TRBV29-1 to TRBJ1-1; 7 bases line up with TRBD1. V trimming: 4 bases; J trimming: 3 bases; junction bases outside the gene matches: 11. The germline CDR1 and CDR2 sequences are SQVTM and ANQGSEA. This CDR3 spans 15 amino acids. CDR3 amino acids: CSVGQGLGGDTEAFF. CDR3 sequence (DNA): TGCAGCGTTGGACAGGGACTCGGGGGTGACACTGAAGCTTTCTTT.

The chain joins TRBV7-2 to TRBJ2-5; 7 bases fit TRBD2. The CDR3 sequence is 14 residues long. The V gene's germline CDR1 is SGHTA and CDR2 FQGNSA. The ends lost 5 bases at V and 4 bases at J; junction bases unmatched: 7. The CDR3 sequence: CASSPELASETQYF. The CDR3 DNA reads TGTGCCAGCAGCCCAGAACTAGCGTCAGAGACCCAGTACTTC.

This clone was observed once. J is TRBJ1-1 and V is TRBV5-4; tentatively, D is TRBD1 (5 bases). From germline, CDR1 is SGHNT and CDR2 YYREEE (reference sequence). V dropped 4 bases and J dropped 9 bases, with 16 bases sitting between them. CDR3 length equals 13 residues. The CDR3 DNA reads as TGTGCCAGCAGCATCGCCGGGACCGTAAAAGCTTTCTTT. Its protein is CASSIAGTVKAFF.

V is TRBV4-2 and J is TRBJ2-1; no reliable D call. The CDR3 runs 11 residues. Trimming took 3 bases from V and 6 from J, leaving 3 bases between them. Germline assignment: CDR1 LGHNA and CDR2 YNFKEQ. Here the CDR3 DNA reads TGTGCCAGCAGCCAGTTCAATGAGCAGTTCTTC. It is translated as CASSQFNEQFF.

The J gene is TRBJ1-3, the V gene TRBV9, with 7 bases matching TRBD1. Trimming cost V 4 bases and J 2 bases; bases outside gene matches: 6. CDR1 is SGDLS, CDR2 YYNGEE, per germline. This CDR3 is 15 amino acids long. The DNA for the CDR3 is TGTGCCAGCAGCCCTCCGGGGACAGCTGGAAACACCATATATTTT. Translated, it gives CASSPPGTAGNTIYF. The whole variable domain, remainder taken from reference TRBV9 and TRBJ1-3, is DSGVTQTPKHLITATGQRVTLRCSPRSGDLSVYWYQQSLDQGLQFLIQYYNGEERAKGNILERFSAQQFPDLHSELNLSSLELGDSALYFCASSPPGTAGNTIYFGEGSWLTVV.

The chain employs TRBV13 and TRBJ1-1, with D unclear. The V end was cut by 2 bases, the J end by 0 bases, with 13 bases between. This CDR3 has 16 residues. Germline CDR1 and CDR2: PRHDT and FYEKMQ (reference sequence). This CDR3 reads CASSLNPPGMNTEAFF. The CDR3 coding sequence is TGTGCCAGCAGCTTAAACCCACCCGGGATGAACACTGAAGCTTTCTTT.

The chain carries TRBV29-1 and TRBJ2-3; TRBD2 agrees at 10 bases. The CDR3 runs to 13 residues. Trimming took 7 bases from V and 6 from J; bases not matched to a gene: 7. Germline CDR1 is SQVTM and CDR2 is ANQGSEA. CDR3: CSDRTSGGDTQYF. CDR3 DNA: TGCAGCGATCGGACTAGCGGAGGGGATACGCAGTATTTT.

CDR3 bases: TGTGCCAGCAGGACTAGTTACACAGATACGCAGTATTTT. Its translation: CASRTSYTDTQYF. The J gene is TRBJ2-3, the V gene TRBV2; possible D gene TRBD2, 6 bases. Germline CDR1 and CDR2: SNHLY and FYNNEI. Trimming removed 6 bases at V and 2 bases at J, with 9 bases between. There are 13 residues in the CDR3.

This clone was counted only a few times. This rearrangement joins TRBV14 to TRBJ2-1; D uncertain. The germline CDR1 and CDR2 sequences are SGHDN and FVKESK. V lost 0 bases to trimming and J lost 12 bases, with 9 bases between them. This CDR3 comprises 12 residues. The CDR3: CASSQDQFSQFF. The CDR3 bases are TGTGCCAGCAGCCAAGATCAGTTTTCGCAGTTCTTC.